This TCR beta chain derives from a study of blood T cell repertoires in COVID-19. Background on the study: Donors in the United States, Italy and Spain gave samples during acute or convalescent COVID-19. From T cells, B-cell-depleted T cells, or PBMCs came the material, which was cDNA or gDNA.

Those enrolled in Seattle joined during active infection and were followed longitudinally afterward. V was pared by 4 bases and J by 7 bases, with 7 bases of the junction left unmatched. The germline gives CDR1 MNHEY, CDR2 SVGEGT. This CDR3 has 14 amino acids. This clone appeared once. TCRdb keeps only in-frame clones here, not all; method: immunoSEQ multiplex PCR. The sample lists a few hundred thousand clones, around 89% seen once, with 2% to 2.5% in the top ten. The chain carries TRBV6-2 or TRBV6-3 and TRBJ1-5; 7 positions agree with TRBD1. The sequence was collected from a woman aged 60 to 75 with COVID-19, enrolled during active disease. Sequenced: peripheral blood. CDR3 sequence: CASSSPGQQQPQHF. CDR3 bases: TGTGCCAGCAGTTCCCCGGGACAGCAACAGCCCCAGCATTTT.